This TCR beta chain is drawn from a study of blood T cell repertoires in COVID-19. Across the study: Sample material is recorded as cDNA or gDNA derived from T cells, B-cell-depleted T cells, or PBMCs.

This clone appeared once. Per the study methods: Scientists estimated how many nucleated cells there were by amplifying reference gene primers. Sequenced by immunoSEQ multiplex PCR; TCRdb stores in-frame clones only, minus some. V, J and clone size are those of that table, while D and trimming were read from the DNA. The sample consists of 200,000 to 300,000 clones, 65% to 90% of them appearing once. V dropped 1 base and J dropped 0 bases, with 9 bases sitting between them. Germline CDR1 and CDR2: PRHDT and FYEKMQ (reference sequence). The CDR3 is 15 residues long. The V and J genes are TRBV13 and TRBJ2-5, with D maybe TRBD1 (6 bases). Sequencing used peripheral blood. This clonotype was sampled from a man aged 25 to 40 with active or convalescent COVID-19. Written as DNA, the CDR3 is TGTGCCAGCAGCTTAGTAGGACAGCACCAAGAGACCCAGTACTTC. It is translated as CASSLVGQHQETQYF.